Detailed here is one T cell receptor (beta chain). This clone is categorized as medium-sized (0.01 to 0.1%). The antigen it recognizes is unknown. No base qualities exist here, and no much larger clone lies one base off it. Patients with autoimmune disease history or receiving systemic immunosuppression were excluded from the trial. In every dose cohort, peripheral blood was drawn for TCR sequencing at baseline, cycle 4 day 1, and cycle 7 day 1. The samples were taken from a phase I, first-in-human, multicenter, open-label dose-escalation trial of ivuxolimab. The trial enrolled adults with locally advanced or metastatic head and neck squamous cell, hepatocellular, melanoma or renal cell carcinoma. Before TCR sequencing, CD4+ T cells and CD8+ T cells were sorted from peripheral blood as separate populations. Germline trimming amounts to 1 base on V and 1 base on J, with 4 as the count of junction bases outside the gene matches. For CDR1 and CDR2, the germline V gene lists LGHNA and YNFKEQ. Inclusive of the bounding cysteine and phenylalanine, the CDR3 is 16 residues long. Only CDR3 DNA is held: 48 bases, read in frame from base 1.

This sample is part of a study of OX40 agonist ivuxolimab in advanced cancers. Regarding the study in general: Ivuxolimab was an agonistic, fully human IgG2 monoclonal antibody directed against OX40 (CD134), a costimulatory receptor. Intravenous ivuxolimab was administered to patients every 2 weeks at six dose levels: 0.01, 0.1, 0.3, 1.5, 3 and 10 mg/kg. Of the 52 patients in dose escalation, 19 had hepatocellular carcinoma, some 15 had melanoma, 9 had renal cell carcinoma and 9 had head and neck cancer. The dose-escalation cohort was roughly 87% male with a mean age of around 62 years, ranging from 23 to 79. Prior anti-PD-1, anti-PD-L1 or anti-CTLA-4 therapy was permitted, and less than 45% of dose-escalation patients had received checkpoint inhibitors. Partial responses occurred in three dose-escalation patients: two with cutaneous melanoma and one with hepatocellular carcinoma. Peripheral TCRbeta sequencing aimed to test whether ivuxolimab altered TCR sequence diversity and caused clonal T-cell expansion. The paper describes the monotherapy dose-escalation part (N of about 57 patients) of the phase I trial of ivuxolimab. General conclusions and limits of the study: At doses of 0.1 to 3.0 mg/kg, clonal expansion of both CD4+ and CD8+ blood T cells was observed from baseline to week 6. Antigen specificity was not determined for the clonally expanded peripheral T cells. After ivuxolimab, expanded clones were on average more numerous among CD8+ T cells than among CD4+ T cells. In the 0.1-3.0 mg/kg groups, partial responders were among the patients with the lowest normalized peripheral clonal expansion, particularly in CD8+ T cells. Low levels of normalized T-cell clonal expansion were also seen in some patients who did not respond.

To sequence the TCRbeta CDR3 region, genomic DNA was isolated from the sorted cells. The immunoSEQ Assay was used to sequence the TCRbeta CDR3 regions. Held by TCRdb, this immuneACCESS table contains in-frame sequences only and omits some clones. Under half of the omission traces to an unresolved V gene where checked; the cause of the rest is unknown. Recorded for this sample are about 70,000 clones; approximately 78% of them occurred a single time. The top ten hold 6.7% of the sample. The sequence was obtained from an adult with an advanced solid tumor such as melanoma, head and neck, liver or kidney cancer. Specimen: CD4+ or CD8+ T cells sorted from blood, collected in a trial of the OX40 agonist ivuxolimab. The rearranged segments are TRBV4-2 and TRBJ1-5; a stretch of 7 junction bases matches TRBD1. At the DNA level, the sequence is TGTGCCAGCAGCCAAGGGACAGGCTTAAGCAATCAGCCCCAGCATTTT. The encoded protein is CASSQGTGLSNQPQHF.